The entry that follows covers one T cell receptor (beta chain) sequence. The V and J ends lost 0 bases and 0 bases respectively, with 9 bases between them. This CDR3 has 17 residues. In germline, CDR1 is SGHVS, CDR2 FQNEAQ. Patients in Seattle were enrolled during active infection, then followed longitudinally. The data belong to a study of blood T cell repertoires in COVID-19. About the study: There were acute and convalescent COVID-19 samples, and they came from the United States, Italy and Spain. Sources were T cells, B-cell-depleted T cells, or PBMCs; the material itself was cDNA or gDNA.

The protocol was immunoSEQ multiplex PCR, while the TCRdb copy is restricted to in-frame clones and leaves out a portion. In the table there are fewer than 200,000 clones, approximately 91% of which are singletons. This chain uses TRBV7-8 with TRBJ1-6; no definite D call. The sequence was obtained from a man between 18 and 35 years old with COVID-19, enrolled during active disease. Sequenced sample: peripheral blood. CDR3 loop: CASSLAGAGSYNSPLHF. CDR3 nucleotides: TGTGCCAGCAGCTTAGCTGGAGCGGGCTCCTATAATTCACCCCTCCACTTT.